The 20 T cell receptor beta chains in this list originate from one sample, sequenced in a study of T cells in Graves' hyperthyroidism and ophthalmopathy. Amplification targeted TCR beta CDR3 regions from RNA transcripts. In the first-round RT-PCR of the TCR CDR3, the HTBI primer set was used. Via MiXCR, TCRdb re-called the multiplex PCR reads, giving one row per CDR3 protein. The sample records 300,000 to 400,000 distinct CDR3 sequences, less than 20% being singletons. Sequencing was done on a sample of blood. These receptors were taken from a man aged 18 to 29 with Graves' ophthalmopathy.

The chain has TRBV6-2 or TRBV6-3 and TRBJ1-1; D not resolved. The CDR3 spans 15 residues. The V end was cut by 3 bases, the J end by 1 base, with 12 bases between. Per germline, CDR1 MNHEY and CDR2 SVGEGT. The CDR3 DNA follows: TGTGCCAGCAGTTATGAGAGGCCCAAGAACACTGAAGCTTTCTTT. It translates to CASSYERPKNTEAFF.

The chain combines TRBV19 with TRBJ2-7; 8 bases line up with TRBD2. The CDR3 is 16 residues long. CDR1 and CDR2 (germline): LNHDA, SQIVND (reference sequence). V shed 6 bases, J shed 0 bases, and the junction held 10 bases outside the gene matches. CDR3: CASSLPGGMSSYEQYF. The CDR3 DNA sequence: TGTGCCAGTAGCCTCCCGGGGGGGATGAGCTCCTACGAGCAGTACTTC.

This clonotype was observed many times. V and J are TRBV6-6 and TRBJ1-1, with a tentative D call TRBD1 (5 bases). The CDR3 has 13 residues. The germline V gene encodes CDR1 MNHNY and CDR2 SVGAGI (reference sequence). V was shortened by 1 base and J by 3 bases, with 6 bases between the two germline ends. CDR3 DNA: TGTGCCAGCAGTTACTTAGGGGACACTGAAGCTTTCTTT. It is translated as CASSYLGDTEAFF.

Regarding this clonotype: This may arise from a read error, as a much more abundant clone is one base away. V is TRBV27 and J is TRBJ1-1, with a possible D match to TRBD1 (5 bases). The V gene's germline CDR1 is MNHEY and CDR2 SMNVEV (reference sequence). V was cut by 4 bases and J by 3 bases, with 9 bases left in between. The CDR3 extends over 13 amino acids. The CDR3 DNA sequence: TGTGCCAGCAGTTACGGGGCAGACACTGAAGCTTTCTTT. Its translation: CASSYGADTEAFF.

The sample holds many counts of this clonotype. This chain links TRBV12-3 or TRBV12-4 with TRBJ2-3; no reliable D call. The germline V and J ends were trimmed by 3 bases and 0 bases, with 7 bases remaining between them. There are 14 residues in the CDR3. CDR3 bases: TGTGCCAGCAGTTTTGGTACTAGCACAGATACGCAGTATTTT. It codes for CASSFGTSTDTQYF.

This chain connects TRBV7-9 to TRBJ1-4; D gene ambiguous. The length of the CDR3 is 15 residues. The V end lost 1 base, the J end lost 4 bases, and 10 bases lay between the germline ends. Germline V gene data show CDR1 as SEHNR and CDR2 as FQNEAQ (reference sequence). The CDR3 nucleotides read TGTGCCAGCAGCTTAGTTACAGAATTTAATGAAAAACTGTTTTTT. Its translation: CASSLVTEFNEKLFF.

This clonotype has a count of ten or more. V gene TRBV7-9 combines with J gene TRBJ2-1; 7 bases map to TRBD2. Per germline, CDR1 SEHNR and CDR2 FQNEAQ (reference sequence). Trimming removed 3 bases from V and 2 bases from J; junction bases left unmatched: 4. This CDR3 spans 15 amino acids. CDR3 coding DNA: TGTGCCAGCAGCTTCACGAGCGGGACCTACAATGAGCAGTTCTTC. This encodes CASSFTSGTYNEQFF.

This clonotype was detected ten times or more. The chain has TRBV11-1 and TRBJ1-1; D not certain. CDR1 is SGHAT and CDR2 is FQDESV in the germline V gene (reference sequence). CDR3 length: 14 residues. Trimming shortened V by 1 base and J by 11 bases, and 17 bases separated the two germline ends. The CDR3 DNA is TGTGCCAGCAGCTTAGGAGCCTCGGCCCCGAGGGCTTTCTTT. Protein product: CASSLGASAPRAFF.

This clonotype was found many times. This chain links TRBV5-1 with TRBJ1-1; D unresolved. Germline CDR1 and CDR2: SGHRS and YFSETQ. This CDR3 is 15 amino acids long. V was shortened by 3 bases and J by 1 base, with 13 bases between the two germline ends. The DNA of the CDR3 is TGCGCCAGCAGCTCGGGCCCGGAGGAGAACACTGAAGCTTTCTTT. Translating it yields CASSSGPEENTEAFF.

The sample holds many counts of this clonotype. V and J are TRBV28 and TRBJ1-6, with TRBD1 matching 7 bases. Germline V lookup: CDR1 MDHEN, CDR2 SYDVKM. This CDR3 is 17 amino acids long. Unmatched junction bases numbered 6, after V lost 1 base and J lost 3 bases. The CDR3 loop reads CASSLYLDRNYNSPLHF. CDR3 DNA sequence: TGTGCCAGCAGTTTATACCTGGACAGGAACTATAATTCACCCCTCCACTTT.

V is TRBV12-3 or TRBV12-4 and J is TRBJ2-3; 8 bases are a match to TRBD2. J lost 4 bases, V lost 10 bases, and 10 bases had no gene match. The CDR3 extends over 14 amino acids. The CDR3, as DNA: TGTGCCACCCTAGCACGGGGGGGAGCAGATACGCAGTATTTT. Amino acid sequence: CATLARGGADTQYF.

This clonotype has a handful of counts. The chain recombines TRBV19 with TRBJ2-2; tentatively, D is TRBD1 (6 bases). Trimming stripped 3 bases from V and 4 bases from J, with 12 bases between. Germline CDR1 is LNHDA and CDR2 is SQIVND (reference sequence). The CDR3 extends over 15 amino acids. CDR3 protein: CASSMGTLSTGELFF. The DNA for the CDR3 is TGTGCCAGTAGTATGGGGACACTTTCCACCGGGGAGCTGTTTTTT.

This clonotype was recorded at least ten times. V and J are TRBV12-3 or TRBV12-4 and TRBJ2-7; D possibly corresponds to TRBD2 (6 bases). The CDR3 covers 13 residues. V gave up 8 bases and J gave up 1 base, with 12 bases separating them. The CDR3 protein is CASSPGRSYEQYF. The CDR3 DNA is TGTGCCAGCTCACCGGGGAGGTCCTACGAGCAGTACTTC.

The rearrangement joins TRBV24-1 to TRBJ2-1; 8 bases fit TRBD2. The V gene's germline CDR1 is KGHDR and CDR2 SFDVKD. CDR3 length: 17 residues. V shed 2 bases, J shed 2 bases, and the junction held 7 bases outside the gene matches. The chain's CDR3 is CATSDWGAGGPYNEQFF. CDR3 bases: TGTGCCACCAGTGATTGGGGCGCGGGGGGCCCCTACAATGAGCAGTTCTTC.

This clonotype was seen repeatedly, ten times or more. The V gene is TRBV7-8, the J gene TRBJ2-5, with 10 bases aligning to TRBD1. The CDR3 is 14 residues long. Germline V lookup: CDR1 SGHVS, CDR2 FQNEAQ. V gave up 7 bases and J gave up 9 bases; unmatched junction bases: 11. The CDR3 DNA is TGTGCCAGCAATCCCCGGGACAGGGGTCGACCCCAGTACTTC. It is translated as CASNPRDRGRPQYF.

This clonotype was counted many times. The J gene is TRBJ2-7, the V gene TRBV5-1, with 9 bases matching TRBD1. Trimming removed 0 bases from V and 5 bases from J; junction bases left unmatched: 3. CDR1 is SGHRS and CDR2 is YFSETQ in the germline V gene. The CDR3 contains 14 residues. This CDR3 is CASSLGTGDDEQYF. The DNA of the CDR3 is TGCGCCAGCAGCTTGGGGACAGGGGACGACGAGCAGTACTTC.

CDR3 DNA sequence: TGTGCCAGCAGCGTAGCGTCAGGGACGAACACTGAAGCTTTCTTT. Translated: CASSVASGTNTEAFF. This rearrangement joins TRBV9 to TRBJ1-1; D possibly corresponds to TRBD1 (5 bases). V gave up 0 bases and J gave up 1 base, with 10 bases separating them. The CDR3 is 15 amino acids. The V gene's germline CDR1 is SGDLS and CDR2 YYNGEE.

This clonotype was counted many times. The chain carries TRBV7-3 and TRBJ2-1, with TRBD2 matching over 7 bases. V shed 4 bases, J shed 10 bases, and the junction held 7 bases outside the gene matches. This CDR3 region has 13 residues. CDR1 SGHTA and CDR2 FQGTGA come from the germline V gene. The CDR3, as DNA: TGTGCCAGCAGCTCAACATGGGGGGGGGAGCAGTTCTTC. Its translation is CASSSTWGGEQFF. The full variable domain, with the rest looked up from reference TRBV7-3 and TRBJ2-1, is GAGVSQTPSNKVTEKGKYVELRCDPISGHTALYWYRQSLGQGPEFLIYFQGTGAADDSGLPNDRFFAVRPEGSVSTLKIQRTERGDSAVYLCASSSTWGGEQFFGPGTRLTVL.

The table lists this clonotype with a few counts. V and J are TRBV12-3 or TRBV12-4 and TRBJ2-6; D unclear. The CDR3 sequence is 14 residues long. V lost 6 bases and J 4 bases, leaving 10 bases between the germline ends. CDR3 sequence reads: CASREQSGANVLTF. CDR3 coding DNA: TGTGCCAGCAGAGAACAGTCGGGGGCCAACGTCCTGACTTTC.

The rearrangement uses TRBV19 and TRBJ2-3; TRBD2 agrees at 7 bases. Germline CDR1 LNHDA, CDR2 SQIVND (reference sequence). CDR3 length: 13 amino acids. Unmatched junction bases numbered 5, after V lost 7 bases and J lost 4 bases. The CDR3 sequence: CASTRRGSDTQYF. The CDR3 nucleotides read TGTGCCAGTACCCGGCGGGGGTCAGATACGCAGTATTTT.